What follows describes a single TCR beta chain. No antigen is known for it. These data come from a study of T cells expressing NK-cell markers. Background on the study: It was sorted CD3+CD56+NKG2C+, CD3+CD56+NKG2C- and CD3+CD56-NKG2C+ T cells that supplied the TCR beta repertoires. HCMV seropositivity characterized seven of the eight sequenced donors, and seronegativity one. Findings of the study overall: The dominant NKG2C+ clonotypes represented about 1.0-7.0% of CD8+ T cells in six donors.

With UMIs, 5'RACE template switching was used to make TCR beta cDNA. From the 5' RACE reads, TCRdb lists one entry per CDR3 protein and no DNA. The sample's table shows roughly 180,000 distinct CDR3 sequences. Input material: blood T cells: a sorted CD56 or NKG2C T cell subset, CD4+ or CD8+ T cells, or bulk PBMC T cells (not recorded which). The receptor was isolated from a woman aged 18-69 years in good health.

This CDR3 reads CASKRVSSYNEQFF. The rearrangement joins TRBV5-1 to TRBJ2-1. This CDR3 is 14 amino acids long. From germline, CDR1 is SGHRS and CDR2 YFSETQ.